These 8 T cell receptor beta chains were all obtained from the same sample, sequenced in a study of T cells in Graves' hyperthyroidism and ophthalmopathy. Using RNA transcripts as the source, TCR beta CDR3 regions were amplified. With the HTBI primer set, the TCR CDR3 went through a first round of RT-PCR. Each CDR3 protein is one row after TCRdb ran MiXCR on the multiplex PCR reads. The sample includes a few hundred thousand distinct CDR3 sequences, roughly 50% of them seen just once. The specimen was peripheral blood or thyroid tissue (not recorded which). Every receptor here comes from a woman under 30 with Graves' hyperthyroidism.

The V gene is TRBV6-2 or TRBV6-3, the J gene TRBJ2-7, with TRBD2 as a possible D gene (5 bases). Germline V gene data show CDR1 as MNHEY and CDR2 as SVGEGT. CDR3 length: 12 residues. Between the trimmed V and J ends, which lost 7 bases and 3 bases, there was a span of 10 bases. This CDR3 reads CASTSGYYEQYF. Written as DNA, the CDR3 is TGTGCCAGCACCAGCGGCTACTACGAGCAGTACTTC.

This chain uses TRBV7-2 with TRBJ1-2; D is undetermined. Germline V gene data show CDR1 as SGHTA and CDR2 as FQGNSA. The CDR3 is made up of 14 amino acids. V was shortened by 5 bases and J by 8 bases, with 18 bases between the two germline ends. For the CDR3, the DNA is TGTGCCAGCAGCCGACCCCTAGCAGCGCGAGGCTACACCTTC. Amino acid sequence: CASSRPLAARGYTF.

This clonotype showed up many times. The chain recombines TRBV7-8 with TRBJ1-1; weak D call: TRBD1 (5 bases). Trimming stripped 0 bases from V and 5 bases from J, with 25 bases between. Germline V lookup: CDR1 SGHVS, CDR2 FQNEAQ. The CDR3 runs 19 residues. The CDR3 reads CASSLAVIPQGSFGTEAFF. The CDR3 DNA reads as TGTGCCAGCAGCTTAGCGGTTATCCCCCAGGGATCGTTTGGGACTGAAGCTTTCTTT.

This clonotype appeared many times. The chain carries TRBV20-1 and TRBJ1-3; D remains unclear. CDR1 is DFQATT, CDR2 SNEGSKA, per germline (reference sequence). The V end lost 3 bases, the J end lost 3 bases, and 9 bases lay between the germline ends. The CDR3 extends over 13 amino acids. CDR3 protein: CSASSGYGNTIYF. CDR3 bases: TGCAGTGCTAGTTCCGGGTATGGAAACACCATATATTTT.

This clonotype showed up many times. DNA for the CDR3: TGTGCCAGCAGTCCGCGGACAGGGGGCGAGGAGACCCAGTACTTC. It encodes CASSPRTGGEETQYF. This chain joins TRBV12-3 or TRBV12-4 and TRBJ2-5, with 11 bases matching TRBD1. This CDR3 has 15 residues. With V trimmed by 5 bases and J by 5 bases, 7 bases remained unmatched.

This clonotype was detected ten times or more. A junction boundary mismatches the germline segment, possibly from a read error. The V and J genes are TRBV12-3 or TRBV12-4 and TRBJ1-2; D gene uncertain. The CDR3 is made up of 8 amino acids. The CDR3 loop reads CAGPDGYF. The DNA of the CDR3 is TGTGCCGGCCCGGACGGATACTTC.

Worth noting for this clonotype: Because it lacks the conserved phenylalanine or tryptophan at the end, this CDR3 is likely a read error. Because the CDR3's place on the DNA is in doubt, the DNA is left out and the CDR3 is given as listed by TCRdb. The chain couples TRBV24-1 to TRBJ1-3; the DNA was not compared with TRBD1, the D call given in the table. From its first to its last residue, the CDR3 has 9 amino acids. CDR1 is KGHDR and CDR2 is SFDVKD in the germline V gene. The CDR3 sequence: CATSYGGGT.

This clonotype was counted between two and nine times. This chain connects TRBV7-9 to TRBJ2-2, with D perhaps TRBD2 (5 bases). Trimming stripped 6 bases from V and 4 bases from J, with 21 bases between. From germline, CDR1 is SEHNR and CDR2 FQNEAQ (reference sequence). The CDR3 consists of 17 residues. This CDR3 is CASRRDRIRSATGELFF. For the CDR3, the DNA is TGTGCCAGCAGGAGGGATAGGATTAGGTCGGCCACCGGGGAGCTGTTTTTT.